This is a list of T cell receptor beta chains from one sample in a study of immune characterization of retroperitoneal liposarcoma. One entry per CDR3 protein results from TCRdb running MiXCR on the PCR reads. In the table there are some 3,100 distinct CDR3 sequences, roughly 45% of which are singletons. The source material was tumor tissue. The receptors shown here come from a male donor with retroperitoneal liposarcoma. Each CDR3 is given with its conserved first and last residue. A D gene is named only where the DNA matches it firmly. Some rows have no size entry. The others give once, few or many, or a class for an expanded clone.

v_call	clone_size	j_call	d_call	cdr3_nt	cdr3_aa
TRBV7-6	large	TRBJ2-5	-	TGTGCCAGCAGCTTACTAGGAGATGTTTCCGAGACCCAGTACTTC	CASSLLGDVSETQYF
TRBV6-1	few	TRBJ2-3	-	TGTGCCAGCAACTCCGGAGGCACGCAGTATTTT	CASNSGGTQYF
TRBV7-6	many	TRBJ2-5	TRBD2	TGTGCCAGCAGCTTCCCTAGCGGGGGACAAGAGACCCAGTACTTC	CASSFPSGGQETQYF
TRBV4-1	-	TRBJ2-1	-	TGCGCCAGCAGCCAAGCGCGATGGGATCCCAATGAGCAGTTCTTC	CASSQARWDPNEQFF
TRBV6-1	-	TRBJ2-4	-	TGTGCCAGCAGTCCAGACTCACAGGTTCTAGCCAAAAACATTCAGTACTTC	CASSPDSQVLAKNIQYF
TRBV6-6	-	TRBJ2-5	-	TGTGCCAGCAGTGCCTGGGCAGGGGGGGAGACCCAGTACTTC	CASSAWAGGETQYF
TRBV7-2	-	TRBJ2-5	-	TGTGCCAGCAGCTCCCCCCCGGAGGGCCAAGAGACCCAGTACTTC	CASSSPPEGQETQYF
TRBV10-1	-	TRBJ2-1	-	TGCGCCAGCAGTGTTGGCAGGGTGGATGAGCAGTTCTTC	CASSVGRVDEQFF
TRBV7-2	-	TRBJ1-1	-	TGTGCCAGCAGCTTAACGGGGGTGGGCACTGAAGCTTTCTTT	CASSLTGVGTEAFF
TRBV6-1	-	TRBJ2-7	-	TGTGCCAGCAGTGAAGTCCAGGAACCCTACGAGCAGTACTTC	CASSEVQEPYEQYF
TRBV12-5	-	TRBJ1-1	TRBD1	TGTGCTAGTGGCCAACGACAGGGGCCGCATAGCACTGAAGCTTTCTTT	CASGQRQGPHSTEAFF
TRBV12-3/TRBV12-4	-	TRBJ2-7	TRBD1	TGTGCCAGCAGTTTAACAGGGGACGAGCAGTACTTC	CASSLTGDEQYF
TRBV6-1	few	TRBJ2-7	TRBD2	TGTGCCAGCAGGGAGACTAGCGGGAGGGTGGACGAGCAGTACTTC	CASRETSGRVDEQYF
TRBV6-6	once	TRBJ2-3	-	TGTGCCAGCAGGCGGACGGCTAGCACAGATACGCAGTATTTT	CASRRTASTDTQYF
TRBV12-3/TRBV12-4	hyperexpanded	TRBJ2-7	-	TGTGCCAGCAGTTTTAACCCAGGCCAGGGCTACGAGCAGTACTTC	CASSFNPGQGYEQYF
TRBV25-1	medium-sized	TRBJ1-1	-	TGTGCCAGCAGCCAGGAGGGGGGTACTGAAGCTTTCTTT	CASSQEGGTEAFF
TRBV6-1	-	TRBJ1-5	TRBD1	TGTGCCAGCAGTGAATTCCGCAGGACAGGGAGGTTCTTAGGCGATCAGCCCCAGCATTTT	CASSEFRRTGRFLGDQPQHF
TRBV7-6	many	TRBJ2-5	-	TGTGCCAGCACCCCCCTGGGGGCCGTCCAAGAGACCCAGTACTTC	CASTPLGAVQETQYF
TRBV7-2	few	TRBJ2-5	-	TGTGCCAGCAGCTTAGGGGGTTACAGAGAGACCCAGTACTTC	CASSLGGYRETQYF
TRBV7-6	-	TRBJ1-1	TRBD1	TGTGCCAGCAGCCTCGGGACAGCCCCAGGTTGGCTCTTT	CASSLGTAPGWLF
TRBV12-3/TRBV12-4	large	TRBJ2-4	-	TGTGCCAGCAGTTTATCTCCTCTTCCCCAAGTAGGCATTCAGTACTTC	CASSLSPLPQVGIQYF
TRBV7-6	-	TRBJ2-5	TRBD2	TGTGCCAGCAGCTCTTTTCCCCGGGGGGGTCAAGAGACCCAGTACTTC	CASSSFPRGGQETQYF
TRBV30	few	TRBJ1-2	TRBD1	TGTGCCTGTGACAGGGGATTAGTTGATGGCTACACCTTC	CACDRGLVDGYTF
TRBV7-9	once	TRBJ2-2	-	TGTGCCAGCAGCTTTCAGAAAGGTGACGGGGAGCTGTTTTTT	CASSFQKGDGELFF
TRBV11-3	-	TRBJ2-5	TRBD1	TGTGCCAGCAGCCTTTTGGGGACAGGGATTCAAGAGACCCAGTACTTC	CASSLLGTGIQETQYF
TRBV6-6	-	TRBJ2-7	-	TGTGCCAGCCGCAGGGGCAGGGTCCACGAGCAGTACTTC	CASRRGRVHEQYF
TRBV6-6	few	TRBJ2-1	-	TGTGCCAGCAGAGCCAACGTGGGTGAGCAGTTCTTC	CASRANVGEQFF
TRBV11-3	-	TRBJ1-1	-	TGTGCCAGCAGCCGCAAAGTGGCCACTGAAGCTTTCTTT	CASSRKVATEAFF
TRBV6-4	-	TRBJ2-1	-	TGTGCCAGCAGTCCTAGCGTTTCCTACAATGAGCAGTTCTTC	CASSPSVSYNEQFF
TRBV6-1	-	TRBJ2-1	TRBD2	TGTGCCGGGGGGGGATTCGGGTTCAATGAGCAGTTCTTC	CAGGGFGFNEQFF
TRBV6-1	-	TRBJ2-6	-	TGTGCCAGCAGTGAACCGACAGTTAGTGGGGCCAACGTCCTGACTTTC	CASSEPTVSGANVLTF
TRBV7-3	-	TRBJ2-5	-	TGTGCCAGCAGCCCTGGCCCAGGGGATCCAGAGACCCAGTACTTC	CASSPGPGDPETQYF
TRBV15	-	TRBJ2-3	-	TGTGCCACCAGCAGAGATCAGTTCGTGGCAGATACGCAGTATTTT	CATSRDQFVADTQYF
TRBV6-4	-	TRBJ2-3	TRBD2	TGTGCCAGCAGTGACTCGGCGGGAGGTAGCACAGATACGCAGTATTTT	CASSDSAGGSTDTQYF
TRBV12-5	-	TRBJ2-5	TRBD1	TGTGCTAGTGTCCAGGGACAGGGAGGGGTAGAGACCCAGTACTTC	CASVQGQGGVETQYF
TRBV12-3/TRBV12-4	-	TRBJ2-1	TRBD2	TGTGCCAGCAGTTCCTCCCCGGGGCTAGCGGGGGGGCGGCAGCGATTACACAATGAGCAGTTCTTC	CASSSSPGLAGGRQRLHNEQFF
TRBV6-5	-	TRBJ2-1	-	TGTGCCAGCAGTTACGTCGGGGCCCTTCGCAATGAGCAGTTCTTC	CASSYVGALRNEQFF
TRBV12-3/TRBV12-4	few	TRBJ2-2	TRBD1	TGTGCCAGCAGTTTGGCAACAGGGGCAGGGGAGCTGTTTTTT	CASSLATGAGELFF
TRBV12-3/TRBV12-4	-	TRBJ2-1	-	TGTGCCAGTGTTAGAACGGGAGATATCAATGAGCAGTTCTTC	CASVRTGDINEQFF
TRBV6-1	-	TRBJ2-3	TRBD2	TGTGCCAGCAGTGAACTAGCGGGGGGGCCAGATACGCAGTATTTT	CASSELAGGPDTQYF
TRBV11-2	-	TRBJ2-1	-	TGTGCCAGCAGCCCGGGGACCGTCATAGAGCAGTTCTTC	CASSPGTVIEQFF
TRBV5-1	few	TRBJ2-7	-	TGCGCCAGCAGCCAGGGACCCTCCTACGAGCAGTACTTC	CASSQGPSYEQYF
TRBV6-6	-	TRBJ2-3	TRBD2	TGTGCCAGCAGTTACGGTAGAGCGACGGGGGGGCTCCAAGAGACCCAGTATTTT	CASSYGRATGGLQETQYF
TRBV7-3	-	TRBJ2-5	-	TGTGCCAGCAGCACTCACTACGGAGAGACCCAGTACTTC	CASSTHYGETQYF
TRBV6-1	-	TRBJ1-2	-	TGTGCCAGCCTAATGGACAGTAACTATGGCTACACCTTC	CASLMDSNYGYTF
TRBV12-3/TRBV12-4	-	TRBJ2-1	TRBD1	TGTGCCAGCAGTGCGTTGACAGGGGGTGAGCAGTTCTTC	CASSALTGGEQFF
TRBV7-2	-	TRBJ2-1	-	TGTGCCAGCAGCTTAGGGCAGACATCCTACAATGAGCAGTTCTTC	CASSLGQTSYNEQFF
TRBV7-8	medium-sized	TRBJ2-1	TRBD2	TGTGCCAGCAGCACAAGCGGGAGAGGAGAGACCCAGTTCTTC	CASSTSGRGETQFF
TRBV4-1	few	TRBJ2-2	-	TGCGCCAGCAGCCAAGAACGGGGGGCTAAGCTGTTTTTT	CASSQERGAKLFF
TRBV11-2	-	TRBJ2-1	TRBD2	TGTGCCAGCAGCTTCGGACTAGCGGGACCACCCGGCTACAATGAGCAGTTCTTC	CASSFGLAGPPGYNEQFF
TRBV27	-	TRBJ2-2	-	TGTGCCAGCAGTTTGCAGGCGAACACCGGGGAGCTGTTTTTT	CASSLQANTGELFF